This note documents a single TCR beta chain sequence. Which antigen it targets is not known. No base quality information exists; no much larger clone differs at one position. The data were taken from a study of T cell changes during pregnancy in multiple sclerosis (dated by TCRdb to between 2018 and 2021). Regarding the complete study: The study examined how the T cell repertoire changed over the course of pregnancy in women with multiple sclerosis.

Receptor libraries were prepared by the immunoSEQ multiplex PCR assay. The table was pulled from immuneACCESS by TCRdb, which kept in-frame rearrangements only. Such tables lose some clones; where checked, under half of the loss comes from unresolved V genes, and the rest has no known cause. A total of 45,000 to 55,000 clones appear in this sample, over 80% of them only once. 0.15% to 0.2% of the sample is in the top ten clones. Including cysteine and phenylalanine, the CDR3 has 16 amino acids. CDR3 DNA only is kept here, 48 bases in frame from base 1. The germline V gene sets CDR1 to SGHRS and CDR2 to YFSETQ.

The sequence joins TRBV5-1 to TRBJ2-5; TRBD1 lines up with 8 middle nucleotides. The better agreement between TRBJ2-7 and the DNA end casts doubt on the J call. The sequencing used CD4+ T cells from peripheral blood mononuclear cells, collected after pregnancy. This clonotype was obtained from a female donor in good health, enrolled as a control in a pregnancy study. Here is the DNA: TGCGCCAGCAGCTTGGGACCCGGGACAGGTACCTACGAGCAGTACTTC. This sequence encodes CASSLGPGTGTYEQYF.